The entry below describes one T cell receptor (beta chain). Generated by immunoSEQ multiplex PCR, the TCRdb table keeps only in-frame clones and is missing some. Here the sample spans more than 150,000 clones, approximately 92% being singletons. This CDR3 comprises 13 residues. Between the trimmed V and J ends, which lost 6 bases and 7 bases, there was a span of 12 bases. The data derive from a study of control samples from healthy donors and cancer patients. Material for sequencing was blood. V and J are TRBV12-3 or TRBV12-4 and TRBJ1-4, with D hard to call. The receptor comes from a man aged 18 to 29 in good health. In DNA form, the CDR3 reads TGTGCCAGCAGCCCCACCTGGGCTGAAAAACTGTTTTTT. Its protein is CASSPTWAEKLFF.